The 17 T cell receptor beta chains below come from one sample, sequenced in a study of shared clonotypes between healthy human individuals. Sequenced by immunoSEQ multiplex PCR; TCRdb stores in-frame clones only, minus some. The sample lists around 300,000 clones; more than 75% were seen once. The sequenced sample was memory CD8+ T cells sorted from blood. Described subset: CD45RO+ cells pooled with CCR7-negative TemRA cells. These receptors all come from a man aged 18 to 29 in good health.

The chain links TRBV11-3 to TRBJ2-7, with 9 bases identical to TRBD2. CDR3 length equals 16 residues. CDR1 is SGHNT and CDR2 is YENEEA in the germline V gene. V gave up 3 bases and J gave up 3 bases; unmatched junction bases: 9. CDR3: CASSFSGGSGSYEQYF. CDR3 DNA sequence: TGTGCCAGCAGCTTCAGCGGCGGTAGCGGGAGCTACGAGCAGTACTTC.

The chain couples TRBV7-9 to TRBJ1-4; possibly TRBD1 for D (6 bases). V was trimmed by 7 bases and J by 6 bases, leaving 15 bases between them. The CDR3 length is 14 residues. Germline CDR1 reads SEHNR; CDR2 reads FQNEAQ (reference sequence). The CDR3 sequence: CASTYREGYEKLFF. The CDR3 DNA follows: TGTGCCAGCACTTACAGGGAGGGTTATGAAAAACTGTTTTTT.

The rearrangement uses TRBV27 and TRBJ2-1, with 7 bases matching TRBD1. V trimming: 4 bases; J trimming: 4 bases; junction bases outside the gene matches: 13. The CDR3 is 17 residues long. Germline V CDR1 and CDR2: MNHEY, SMNVEV (reference sequence). CDR3 sequence (DNA): TGTGCCAGCAGTTCGACAGGGACCCTCGCCTTTTACAATGAGCAGTTCTTC. Translation gives CASSSTGTLAFYNEQFF.

This chain links TRBV7-9 with TRBJ2-3, with D possibly TRBD1 on 5 matching bases. Germline V gene lookup returns CDR1 SEHNR and CDR2 FQNEAQ (reference sequence). The CDR3 sequence is 13 residues long. V was shortened by 5 bases and J by 1 base, with 7 bases between the two germline ends. This CDR3 is CASSPGRTDTQYF. In DNA, the CDR3 is TGTGCCAGCAGCCCAGGGCGCACAGATACGCAGTATTTT.

This chain links TRBV27 with TRBJ2-1; weak D call: TRBD1 (6 bases). The CDR3 spans 15 residues. CDR1 and CDR2 (germline): MNHEY, SMNVEV (reference sequence). The germline V and J ends were trimmed by 2 bases and 4 bases, with 12 bases remaining between them. The CDR3 loop is CASSLGFDRYNEQFF. CDR3 sequence (DNA): TGTGCCAGCAGTTTAGGGTTCGACAGGTACAATGAGCAGTTCTTC.

This chain links TRBV15 with TRBJ1-6; weak D call: TRBD1 (6 bases). The CDR3 totals 21 residues. The ends were cut back, 1 base at V and 5 bases at J, with 27 bases in the middle. Germline CDR1 LNHNV, CDR2 YYDKDF (reference sequence). CDR3 DNA sequence: TGTGCCACCAGCAGAGCGTCTCTCCGGGACACCGTCACCCTCGATAATTCACCCCTCCACTTT. Encoded protein: CATSRASLRDTVTLDNSPLHF.

J is TRBJ2-5 and V is TRBV7-9, with D possibly matching TRBD2 (6 bases). CDR3 size: 12 residues. CDR1 SEHNR and CDR2 FQNEAQ come from the germline V gene (reference sequence). Between the trimmed V and J ends, which lost 1 base and 10 bases, there was a span of 10 bases. CDR3 loop: CASSLVGEDQYF. Written as DNA, the CDR3 is TGTGCCAGCAGCTTAGTCGGGGAGGACCAGTACTTC.

The gene calls are TRBV5-4 and TRBJ1-2; TRBD1 matches at 7 bases. This CDR3 has 15 amino acids. CDR1 is SGHNT, CDR2 YYREEE, per germline (reference sequence). V lost 5 bases and J lost 5; bases outside the gene matches: 12. The CDR3 sequence: CASSPTGTVKYGYTF. In DNA, the CDR3 is TGTGCCAGCAGTCCCACCGGGACAGTAAAGTATGGCTACACCTTC.

On this clone: It differs at one base from a far larger clone, so likely a read error. The CDR3 is CASSLLVSAGEQYF. CDR3 DNA sequence: TGTGCCAGCAGCTTACTCGTGTCCGCGGGAGAGCAGTACTTC. The V call is TRBV7-2, the J call TRBJ2-7; tentatively, D is TRBD2 (6 bases). Deletions cut 2 bases from V and 7 bases from J, with 15 bases between. The germline gives CDR1 SGHTA, CDR2 FQGNSA. The CDR3 has 14 residues. The entire variable domain, with the rest obtained from reference TRBV7-2 and TRBJ2-7, is as follows: GAGVSQSPSNKVTEKGKDVELRCDPISGHTALYWYRQSLGQGLEFLIYFQGNSAPDKSGLPSDRFSAERTGGSVSTLTIQRTQQEDSAVYLCASSLLVSAGEQYFGPGTRLTVT.

To note about this clone: Other DNA sequences in the sample encode the same CDR3. This rearrangement joins TRBV19 to TRBJ2-7, with a tentative D call TRBD2 (5 bases). The germline gives CDR1 LNHDA, CDR2 SQIVND (reference sequence). The CDR3 runs 14 residues. V dropped 3 bases and J dropped 2 bases, with 11 bases sitting between them. This CDR3 reads CASSISGTTYEQYF. In DNA form, the CDR3 reads TGTGCCAGTAGTATCTCGGGAACTACCTACGAGCAGTACTTC.

This clone has only one observation. This sequence joins TRBV27 and TRBJ2-3; 11 bases fit TRBD2. After removal of 1 base from V and 2 bases from J, the junction contained 5 bases not matched to a gene. Per the germline V gene, CDR1 is MNHEY and CDR2 is SMNVEV (reference sequence). This CDR3 has 17 residues. The CDR3 DNA follows: TGTGCCAGCAGTTTATTGGGGACTAGCGGATCCACAGATACGCAGTATTTT. Translated: CASSLLGTSGSTDTQYF.

The DNA for the CDR3 is TGTGCCACCTCAAAGACAGAGACCTACGAGCAGTACTTC. Its translation: CATSKTETYEQYF. The rearrangement uses TRBV27 and TRBJ2-7; tentatively, D is TRBD1 (5 bases). This CDR3 region has 13 residues. V was pared by 10 bases and J by 2 bases, with 15 bases between. Germline CDR1 is MNHEY and CDR2 is SMNVEV (reference sequence).

This rearrangement joins TRBV11-2 to TRBJ2-7; D unclear. The length of the CDR3 is 13 residues. Germline V gene lookup returns CDR1 SGHAT and CDR2 FQNNGV. V was cut by 3 bases and J by 3 bases, with 9 bases left in between. The CDR3 DNA reads TGTGCCAGCAGCTTCCAGACACACTACGAGCAGTACTTC. It yields the protein CASSFQTHYEQYF. Drawing the rest from reference TRBV11-2 and TRBJ2-7, the complete variable domain is EAGVAQSPRYKIIEKRQSVAFWCNPISGHATLYWYQQILGQGPKLLIQFQNNGVVDDSQLPKDRFSAERLKGVDSTLKIQPAKLEDSAVYLCASSFQTHYEQYFGPGTRLTVT.

This clone appeared once. The DNA of the CDR3 is TGTGCCAGCATCCTGGACATTTCCTACGAGCAGTACTTC. Its translation: CASILDISYEQYF. The rearrangement links TRBV2 to TRBJ2-7, with a tentative D call TRBD1 (5 bases). Germline assignment: CDR1 SNHLY and CDR2 FYNNEI. Trimming cost V 7 bases and J 1 base, with 11 bases left between them. CDR3 length: 13 residues.

The chain links TRBV27 to TRBJ2-7; 8 nucleotides line up with TRBD2. Germline CDR1 is MNHEY and CDR2 is SMNVEV (reference sequence). This CDR3 has 14 residues. The J segment lost 4 bases and the V segment lost 3 bases, leaving 5 bases of the junction unmatched. This chain's CDR3 is CASSLVAGLYEQYF. DNA of the CDR3: TGTGCCAGCAGTTTGGTAGCGGGACTATACGAGCAGTACTTC.

V gene TRBV5-3 combines with J gene TRBJ1-2; 10 bases map to TRBD1. TRBV5-3 falls under the ORF class, with uncertain function. V shed 5 bases, J shed 2 bases, and the junction held 9 bases outside the gene matches. The CDR3 runs to 16 residues. In nucleotides, the CDR3 is TGTGCCAGAAGTTTCCCGGGACAGGGGAAAAACTATGGCTACACCTTC. Its protein is CARSFPGQGKNYGYTF.

The chain employs TRBV5-1 and TRBJ1-1; the D is unclear. V lost 0 bases and J lost 1, with 7 bases in between. Germline V gives CDR1 SGHRS, CDR2 YFSETQ. The CDR3 covers 14 residues. For the CDR3, the DNA is TGCGCCAGCAGCTTGGCTCTGGGGAACACTGAAGCTTTCTTT. Amino acid sequence: CASSLALGNTEAFF. Complete variable domain (other parts from reference TRBV5-1 and TRBJ1-1): KAGVTQTPRYLIKTRGQQVTLSCSPISGHRSVSWYQQTPGQGLQFLFEYFSETQRNKGNFPGRFSGRQFSNSRSEMNVSTLELGDSALYLCASSLALGNTEAFFGQGTRLTVV.